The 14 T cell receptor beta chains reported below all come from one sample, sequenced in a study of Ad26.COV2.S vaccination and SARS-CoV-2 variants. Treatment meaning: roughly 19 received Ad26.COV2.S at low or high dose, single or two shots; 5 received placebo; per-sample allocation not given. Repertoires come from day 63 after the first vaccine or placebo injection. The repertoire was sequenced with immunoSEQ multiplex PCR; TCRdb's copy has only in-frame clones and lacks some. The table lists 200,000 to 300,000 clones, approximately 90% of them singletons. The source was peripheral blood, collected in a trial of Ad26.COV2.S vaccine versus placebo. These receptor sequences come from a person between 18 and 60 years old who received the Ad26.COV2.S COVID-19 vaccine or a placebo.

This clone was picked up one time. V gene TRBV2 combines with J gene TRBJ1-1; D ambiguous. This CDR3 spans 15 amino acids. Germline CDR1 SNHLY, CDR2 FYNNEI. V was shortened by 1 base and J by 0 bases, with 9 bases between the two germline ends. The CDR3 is CASSEDLSMNTEAFF. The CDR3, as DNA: TGTGCCAGCAGTGAAGATCTTAGCATGAACACTGAAGCTTTCTTT. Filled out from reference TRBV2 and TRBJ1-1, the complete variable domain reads EPEVTQTPSHQVTQMGQEVILRCVPISNHLYFYWYRQILGQKVEFLVSFYNNEISEKSEIFDDQFSVERPDGSNFTLKIRSTKLEDSAMYFCASSEDLSMNTEAFFGQGTRLTVV.

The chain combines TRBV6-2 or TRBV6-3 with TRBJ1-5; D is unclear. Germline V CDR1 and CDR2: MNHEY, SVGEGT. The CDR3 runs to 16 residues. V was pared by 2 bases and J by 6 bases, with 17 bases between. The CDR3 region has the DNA TGTGCCAGCAGTTACACCTCCGCGGTCTCCGGTCAGCCCCAGCATTTT. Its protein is CASSYTSAVSGQPQHF.

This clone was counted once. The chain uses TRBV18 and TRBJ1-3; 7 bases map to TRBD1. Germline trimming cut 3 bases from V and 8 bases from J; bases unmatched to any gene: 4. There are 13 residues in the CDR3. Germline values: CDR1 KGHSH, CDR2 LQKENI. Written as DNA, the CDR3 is TGTGCCAGCTCACCGACAGGGACCCACACCATATATTTT. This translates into CASSPTGTHTIYF.

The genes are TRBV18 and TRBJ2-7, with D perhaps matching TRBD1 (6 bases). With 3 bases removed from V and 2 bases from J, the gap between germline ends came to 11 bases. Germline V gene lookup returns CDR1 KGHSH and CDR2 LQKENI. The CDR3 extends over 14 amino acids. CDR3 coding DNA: TGTGCCAGCTCACCCCTCAGGGGAACCTACGAGCAGTACTTC. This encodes CASSPLRGTYEQYF.

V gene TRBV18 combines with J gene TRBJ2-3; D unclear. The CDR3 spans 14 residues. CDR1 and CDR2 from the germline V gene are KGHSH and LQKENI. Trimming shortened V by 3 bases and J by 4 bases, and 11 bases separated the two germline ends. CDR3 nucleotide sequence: TGTGCCAGCTCACCCCCGGTCTCCGCAGATACGCAGTATTTT. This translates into CASSPPVSADTQYF. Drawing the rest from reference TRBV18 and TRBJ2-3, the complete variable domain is NAGVMQNPRHLVRRRGQEARLRCSPMKGHSHVYWYRQLPEEGLKFMVYLQKENIIDESGMPKERFSAEFPKEGPSILRIQQVVRGDSAAYFCASSPPVSADTQYFGPGTRLTVL.

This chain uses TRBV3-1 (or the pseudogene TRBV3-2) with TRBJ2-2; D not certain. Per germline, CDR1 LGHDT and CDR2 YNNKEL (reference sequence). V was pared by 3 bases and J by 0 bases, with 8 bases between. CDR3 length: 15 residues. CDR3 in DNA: TGTGCCAGCAGCCATCTAAACCCGAACACCGGGGAGCTGTTTTTT. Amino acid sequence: CASSHLNPNTGELFF.

The CDR3 DNA follows: TGTGCCAGCAGCGCACAGGCGGGGGCTGGAGAGACCCAGTACTTC. It encodes CASSAQAGAGETQYF. The chain combines TRBV7-8 with TRBJ2-5; D is possibly TRBD2 (7 bases). The V gene lost 5 bases and the J gene lost 4 bases, with 17 bases spanning the gap. CDR1 is SGHVS, CDR2 FQNEAQ, per germline. This CDR3 has 15 residues.

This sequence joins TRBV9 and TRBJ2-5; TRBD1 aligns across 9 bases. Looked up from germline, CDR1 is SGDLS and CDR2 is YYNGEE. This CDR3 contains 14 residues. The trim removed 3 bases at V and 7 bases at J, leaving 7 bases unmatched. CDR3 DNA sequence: TGTGCCAGCAGCGCCCGGACAGGGGCCGGGACCCAGTACTTC. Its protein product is CASSARTGAGTQYF.

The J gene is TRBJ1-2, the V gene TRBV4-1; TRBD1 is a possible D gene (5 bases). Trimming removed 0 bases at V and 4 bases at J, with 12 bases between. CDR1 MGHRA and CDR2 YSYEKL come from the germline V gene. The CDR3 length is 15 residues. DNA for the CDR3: TGCGCCAGCAGCCAAGATTGGGGGGGTGGCTATGGCTACACCTTC. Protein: CASSQDWGGGYGYTF.

DNA for the CDR3: TGTGCCAGCAGTCCAAACAGAGCAACTAATGAAAAACTGTTTTTT. Translating gives CASSPNRATNEKLFF. The V and J genes are TRBV6-5 and TRBJ1-4; D is unclear. Germline V gives CDR1 MNHEY, CDR2 SVGAGI. Trimming removed 5 bases from V and 0 bases from J, with 10 bases in between. The CDR3 length is 15 residues.

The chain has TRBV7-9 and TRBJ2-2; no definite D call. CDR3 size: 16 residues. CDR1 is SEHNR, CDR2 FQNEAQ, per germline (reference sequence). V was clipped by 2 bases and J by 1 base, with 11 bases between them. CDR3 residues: CASSLPPQLNTGELFF. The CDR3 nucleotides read TGTGCCAGCAGCTTACCCCCCCAGCTGAACACCGGGGAGCTGTTTTTT.

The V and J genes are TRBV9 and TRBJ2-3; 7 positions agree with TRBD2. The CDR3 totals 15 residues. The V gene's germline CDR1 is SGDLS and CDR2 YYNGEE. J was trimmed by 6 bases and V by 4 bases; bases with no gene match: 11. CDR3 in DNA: TGTGCCAGCAGCCCCAAAGTCCTGGGGGGGGATACGCAGTATTTT. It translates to CASSPKVLGGDTQYF.

The CDR3 region has the DNA TGTGCCACCAGCATGTGGGAGCCCGCGCGAGAGCAGTACTTC. Translated, it gives CATSMWEPAREQYF. V is TRBV15 and J is TRBJ2-7; TRBD2 is a possible D gene (5 bases). The CDR3 spans 14 residues. V gave up 4 bases and J gave up 7 bases, with 17 bases separating them. In germline, CDR1 is LNHNV, CDR2 YYDKDF (reference sequence).

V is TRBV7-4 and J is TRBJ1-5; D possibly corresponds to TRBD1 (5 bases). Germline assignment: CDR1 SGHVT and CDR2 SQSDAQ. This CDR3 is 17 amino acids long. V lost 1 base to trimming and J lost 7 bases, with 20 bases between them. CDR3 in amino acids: CASSLGARQGIRQPQHF. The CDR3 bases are TGTGCCAGCAGCTTAGGAGCTAGGCAGGGAATAAGGCAGCCCCAGCATTTT.